Following are 18 T cell receptor beta chains from one sample sequenced in a study of cytomegalovirus exposure and HLA in healthy donors. The PCR made use of 60 Vbeta and 13 Jbeta primers. Clones were sequenced by immunoSEQ multiplex PCR, and TCRdb holds only the in-frame ones, with some missing. The sample yields 150,000 to 200,000 clones, roughly 80% seen once. Sequenced: PBMCs. These receptors were obtained from a man between 18 and 35 years old in good health and CMV-seropositive.

V gene TRBV5-1 combines with J gene TRBJ1-5; D gene unclear. V lost 0 bases, J lost 3 bases, and 7 bases lay in between. Germline lookup yields CDR1 SGHRS and CDR2 YFSETQ. The CDR3 contains 14 residues. The CDR3 DNA follows: TGCGCCAGCAGCTTGGGAGGGTTCAATCAGCCCCAGCATTTT. It specifies CASSLGGFNQPQHF.

The V gene is TRBV18, the J gene TRBJ2-7, with D maybe TRBD1 (6 bases). Trimming removed 2 bases from V and 1 base from J, with 12 bases in between. This CDR3 is 15 amino acids long. CDR1 is KGHSH and CDR2 is LQKENI in the germline V gene. The CDR3 loop is CASSPSVTGSYEQYF. CDR3 nucleotide sequence: TGTGCCAGCTCACCATCTGTTACAGGGTCCTACGAGCAGTACTTC.

The rearrangement joins TRBV28 to TRBJ2-5; perhaps TRBD1 as D (5 bases). From germline, CDR1 is MDHEN and CDR2 SYDVKM. The CDR3 length is 16 residues. The V gene lost 10 bases and the J gene lost 1 base, with 22 bases spanning the gap. For the CDR3, the DNA is TGTGCCACTCTCCGGCAGGGTTTCACTCGCCAAGAGACCCAGTACTTC. It specifies CATLRQGFTRQETQYF. The whole variable domain, remainder taken from reference TRBV28 and TRBJ2-5, is DVKVTQSSRYLVKRTGEKVFLECVQDMDHENMFWYRQDPGLGLRLIYFSYDVKMKEKGDIPEGYSVSREKKERFSLILESASTNQTSMYLCATLRQGFTRQETQYFGPGTRLLVL.

The V and J genes are TRBV7-9 and TRBJ2-7; weak D call: TRBD2 (6 bases). Germline V CDR1 and CDR2: SEHNR, FQNEAQ (reference sequence). This CDR3 has 14 residues. With 10 bases removed from V and 2 bases from J, the gap between germline ends came to 18 bases. In nucleotides, the CDR3 is TGTGCCATCGACGGGGGAAGGCCCCCCTACGAGCAGTACTTC. Amino acids: CAIDGGRPPYEQYF.

Remarks on this clone: The germline gene is not matched at one end of the junction; a read error may be the cause. The rearrangement uses TRBV7-9 and TRBJ1-1, with 7 positions matching TRBD1. The CDR3 runs 16 residues. Germline loops: CDR1 SEHNR, CDR2 FQNEAQ (reference sequence). The DNA for the CDR3 is TGTTCCAGCAGCCCTCAAATGACAGGGATGAGGACTGAAGCTTTCTTT. Its translation is CSSSPQMTGMRTEAFF. The whole variable domain, remainder taken from reference TRBV7-9 and TRBJ1-1, is DTGVSQNPRHKITKRGQNVTFRCDPISEHNRLYWYRQTLGQGPEFLTYFQNEAQLEKSRLLSDRFSAERPKGSFSTLEIQRTEQGDSAMYLCSSSPQMTGMRTEAFFGQGTRLTVV.

This clone came up once. The gene calls are TRBV7-9 and TRBJ1-1; a weak D match, TRBD1 (6 bases). This CDR3 has 12 amino acids. Germline loops: CDR1 SEHNR, CDR2 FQNEAQ (reference sequence). V shed 5 bases and J shed 11 bases, with 15 bases lying between them. CDR3: CASSLGGLGAFF. CDR3 DNA: TGTGCCAGCAGCCTGGGGGGGCTGGGGGCTTTCTTT.

The V gene is TRBV19, the J gene TRBJ1-5; no clear D gene. V gave up 9 bases and J gave up 2 bases, with 14 bases separating them. The length of the CDR3 is 14 residues. CDR1 is LNHDA, CDR2 SQIVND, per germline (reference sequence). CDR3: CASEGYGGNQPQHF. CDR3 nucleotide sequence: TGTGCCAGCGAAGGCTACGGGGGCAATCAGCCCCAGCATTTT.

The chain recombines TRBV30 with TRBJ1-1; tentative D call: TRBD1 (5 bases). The CDR3 is 16 residues long. Germline V CDR1 and CDR2: GTSNPN, SVGIG (reference sequence). V dropped 8 bases and J dropped 4 bases, with 26 bases sitting between them. CDR3 bases: TGTGCCCGAAAAACGGGAGGGACCTTGCTTGGCACTGAAGCTTTCTTT. Its protein product is CARKTGGTLLGTEAFF. Variable domain in full (rest from reference TRBV30 and TRBJ1-1): SQTIHQWPATLVQPVGSPLSLECTVEGTSNPNLYWYRQAAGRGLQLLFYSVGIGQISSEVPQNLSASRPQDRQFILSSKKLLLSDSGFYLCARKTGGTLLGTEAFFGQGTRLTVV.

The genes are TRBV11-2 and TRBJ2-3; 7 nucleotides agree with TRBD1. This CDR3 is built from 15 residues. J gave up 6 bases and V 4 bases, and 10 bases lay outside the gene matches. Germline V gives CDR1 SGHAT, CDR2 FQNNGV. The CDR3 nucleotides read TGTGCCAGCAGCTCAAACCCGGCCAGGGGGGATACGCAGTATTTT. Its protein product is CASSSNPARGDTQYF.

This chain's CDR3 is CASSLLGGRTPDTQYF. DNA for the CDR3: TGTGCCAGCAGCTTATTAGGTGGGAGGACCCCAGATACGCAGTATTTT. The chain is built from TRBV7-3 and TRBJ2-3; possible D gene TRBD2, 6 bases. V lost 2 bases to trimming and J lost 4 bases, with 16 bases between them. CDR3 length: 16 amino acids. Germline V gives CDR1 SGHTA, CDR2 FQGTGA.

The rearrangement joins TRBV2 to TRBJ2-7; 8 nucleotides line up with TRBD2. The CDR3 contains 18 residues. The V segment lost 3 bases and the J segment 3 bases; nucleotides outside the gene matches: 16. Looked up from germline, CDR1 is SNHLY and CDR2 is FYNNEI. The CDR3 nucleotides are TGTGCCAGCAGTGATCGACGGACGACCGGGACTAGTGACTACGAGCAGTACTTC. Protein sequence: CASSDRRTTGTSDYEQYF.

V gene TRBV5-4 combines with J gene TRBJ2-7, with 7 bases matching TRBD1. The length of the CDR3 is 16 residues. The ends lost 4 bases at V and 0 bases at J; junction bases unmatched: 10. In germline, CDR1 is SGHNT, CDR2 YYREEE (reference sequence). The DNA for the CDR3 is TGTGCCAGCAGCGTTCCGGGACAGAAGAGCTCCTACGAGCAGTACTTC. This encodes CASSVPGQKSSYEQYF.

This sequence joins TRBV2 and TRBJ2-5, with D possibly matching TRBD1 (5 bases). This CDR3 contains 13 residues. In germline, CDR1 is SNHLY, CDR2 FYNNEI. The V end lost 5 bases, the J end lost 5 bases, and 12 bases lay between the germline ends. The DNA of the CDR3 is TGTGCCAGCAGTTTACAGGTTATGGAGACCCAGTACTTC. The encoded protein is CASSLQVMETQYF.

The J gene is TRBJ2-1, the V gene TRBV4-1, with 8 bases identical to TRBD2. CDR3 length: 13 residues. J lost 5 bases, V lost 8 bases, and 5 bases had no gene match. Germline V CDR1 and CDR2: MGHRA, YSYEKL. The CDR3, as DNA: TGCGCCAGCGGTAGCGGGATAAACAATGAGCAGTTCTTC. Translated: CASGSGINNEQFF.

The chain employs TRBV2 and TRBJ2-7; 7 bases map to TRBD2. V gave up 7 bases and J gave up 1 base; unmatched junction bases: 10. Germline V gene lookup returns CDR1 SNHLY and CDR2 FYNNEI. The CDR3 is 15 amino acids. CDR3 region: CASIWRGSRSYEQYF. In DNA form, the CDR3 reads TGTGCCAGCATCTGGCGCGGGAGTAGGTCCTACGAGCAGTACTTC.

V is TRBV18 and J is TRBJ2-7; weak D call: TRBD2 (5 bases). Germline-derived CDR1 and CDR2 are KGHSH and LQKENI. Trimming took 3 bases from V and 5 from J, leaving 11 bases between them. The CDR3 is 13 residues long. The CDR3 is CASSPLRDNEQYF. For the CDR3, the DNA is TGTGCCAGCTCACCCCTCCGGGATAACGAGCAGTACTTC.

The V and J genes are TRBV20-1 and TRBJ1-1; no definite D call. CDR1 is DFQATT and CDR2 is SNEGSKA in the germline V gene (reference sequence). Trimming cost V 3 bases and J 4 bases, with 6 bases left between them. The CDR3 loop spans 11 amino acids. The CDR3 nucleotides read TGCAGTGCTAGCCCCGTCACTGAAGCTTTCTTT. It codes for CSASPVTEAFF.

A note on this clone: The germline gene is not matched at one end of the junction; a read error may be the cause. The chain combines TRBV27 with TRBJ2-1; the D gene is possibly TRBD2 (5 bases). This CDR3 is 16 amino acids long. Germline CDR1 reads MNHEY; CDR2 reads SMNVEV (reference sequence). CDR3 amino acids: CARSLIPSGSYNEQFF. CDR3 bases: TGTGCCCGCAGTTTAATTCCCAGCGGATCCTACAATGAGCAGTTCTTC.